The next 7 T cell receptor beta chains were all read from a single sample in a study of T cell responses to AZD1222 COVID-19 vaccine. Libraries were prepared by immunoSEQ multiplex PCR; TCRdb keeps only in-frame clonotypes and omits some of them. The data hold 180,000 or so clones, with about 92% observed a single time. This sample comprised peripheral blood, obtained on day 0 of AZD1222 vaccination. The receptors derive from an adult in good health.

This chain uses TRBV7-2 with TRBJ2-1, with TRBD2 as a possible D gene (6 bases). Deletions cut 3 bases from V and 0 bases from J, with 9 bases between. The CDR3 is made up of 15 amino acids. Per germline, CDR1 SGHTA and CDR2 FQGNSA. The CDR3 region is CASSFAGRSYNEQFF. Written as DNA, the CDR3 is TGTGCCAGCAGCTTTGCGGGACGCTCCTACAATGAGCAGTTCTTC.

V gene TRBV14 combines with J gene TRBJ2-3, with 9 bases identical to TRBD2. Losses at the gene ends were 0 bases for V and 11 bases for J; bases not matched to a gene: 12. CDR1 is SGHDN, CDR2 FVKESK, per germline. This CDR3 contains 16 residues. The DNA for the CDR3 is TGTGCCAGCAGCCAAGATACTGGGATAGCGGGAGTTATGCAGTATTTT. The encoded protein is CASSQDTGIAGVMQYF.

The chain links TRBV5-4 to TRBJ2-5; tentatively, D is TRBD1 (6 bases). V gave up 4 bases and J gave up 3 bases, with 10 bases separating them. The CDR3 totals 13 residues. Germline values: CDR1 SGHNT, CDR2 YYREEE (reference sequence). CDR3 sequence reads: CASSARTEETQYF. The CDR3 DNA reads TGTGCCAGCAGCGCCCGGACAGAAGAGACCCAGTACTTC.

V is TRBV1 and J is TRBJ1-1; the table's D call TRBD1 went unverified against the DNA. TRBV1 is annotated as a pseudogene. The CDR3 consists of 15 residues. CDR3 DNA: TGCACCAGCAGCCAAGAAAAGACAGCGAACACTGAAGCTTTCTTT. Its protein is CTSSQEKTANTEAFF.

The chain joins TRBV5-1 to TRBJ2-1; 7 bases line up with TRBD2. Germline CDR1 SGHRS, CDR2 YFSETQ. The CDR3 sequence is 13 residues long. V gave up 3 bases and J gave up 9 bases; unmatched junction bases: 6. The CDR3 loop reads CASSSERGGEQFF. The CDR3 DNA reads TGCGCCAGCAGCTCTGAGCGGGGCGGTGAGCAGTTCTTC.

J is TRBJ2-7 and V is TRBV6-5, with D unclear. V was pared by 6 bases and J by 6 bases, with 15 bases between. CDR3 length: 13 amino acids. Germline V gene data show CDR1 as MNHEY and CDR2 as SVGAGI. The CDR3 coding sequence is TGTGCCAGCAGACGGCTTCAGAGCAGCGAGCAGTACTTC. This gives the protein CASRRLQSSEQYF.

The rearrangement uses TRBV19 and TRBJ2-2, with 16 bases aligning to TRBD2. Per the germline V gene, CDR1 is LNHDA and CDR2 is SQIVND (reference sequence). This CDR3 spans 18 amino acids. Losses at the gene ends were 5 bases for V and 4 bases for J; bases not matched to a gene: 7. The CDR3 DNA reads TGTGCCAGTAGTTGGGGACTAGCGGGAGGGTCGCGCACCGGGGAGCTGTTTTTT. Its protein product is CASSWGLAGGSRTGELFF.